The rows below give T cell receptor beta chains drawn from one sample of a study of T cells in Graves' hyperthyroidism and ophthalmopathy. TCRdb called the multiplex PCR reads again in MiXCR, with one record for every CDR3 protein. Counted here are roughly 500,000 distinct CDR3 sequences, roughly 45% occurring once; the ten biggest clones make up about 45%. The sample taken for sequencing was peripheral blood or thyroid tissue (not recorded which). The source of these receptors is an adult woman with Graves' disease, either hyperthyroidism or ophthalmopathy (not recorded which). The conserved cysteine and the conserved F or W are not part of the CDR3 here. The D gene is left open where the match is weak.

V gene: TRBV20-1
D gene: NA
J gene: TRBJ2-7
CDR3 protein: SAKNSYEQY

V gene: TRBV20-1
D gene: TRBD2
J gene: TRBJ2-3
CDR3 protein: SARVLAGYTDTQY

V gene: TRBV15
D gene: NA
J gene: TRBJ1-6
CDR3 protein: ATSRDRSPLH

V gene: TRBV5-1
D gene: TRBD1
J gene: TRBJ2-7
CDR3 protein: ASSLAGGIYEQY

V gene: TRBV9
D gene: TRBD1
J gene: TRBJ1-2
CDR3 protein: ASSVAPGGQYGYT

V gene: TRBV28
D gene: TRBD1
J gene: TRBJ1-6
CDR3 protein: ASSLPQGQIH

V gene: TRBV20-1
D gene: NA
J gene: TRBJ1-2
CDR3 protein: SASQADSYGYT

V gene: TRBV7-9
D gene: NA
J gene: TRBJ1-3
CDR3 protein: ACRDLTGEIRNTIY

V gene: TRBV2
D gene: NA
J gene: TRBJ1-6
CDR3 protein: ASSELGFDSPLH

V gene: TRBV29-1
D gene: NA
J gene: TRBJ1-2
CDR3 protein: SVEGGAWGYT

V gene: TRBV11-2
D gene: NA
J gene: TRBJ1-4
CDR3 protein: ASSFRRGGRDEKLF

V gene: TRBV15
D gene: NA
J gene: TRBJ2-7
CDR3 protein: ATSRDPGQGYEQY

V gene: TRBV20-1
D gene: NA
J gene: TRBJ1-1
CDR3 protein: KQDKNTEAF

V gene: TRBV20-1
D gene: TRBD2
J gene: TRBJ2-7
CDR3 protein: SVVAGGYEQY

V gene: TRBV20-1
D gene: NA
J gene: TRBJ2-7
CDR3 protein: SARVLSAYEQY

V gene: TRBV20-1
D gene: TRBD1
J gene: TRBJ2-7
CDR3 protein: SARPGTGDHEQY

V gene: TRBV6-2/TRBV6-3
D gene: NA
J gene: TRBJ1-5
CDR3 protein: ASSFRTVPGFGNQPQH

V gene: TRBV7-2
D gene: NA
J gene: TRBJ1-1
CDR3 protein: ASRRLANTEAF

V gene: TRBV7-2
D gene: NA
J gene: TRBJ2-2
CDR3 protein: ASSLNIGELF

V gene: TRBV15
D gene: TRBD1
J gene: TRBJ2-1
CDR3 protein: ATSRGRGRNEQF

V gene: TRBV19
D gene: NA
J gene: TRBJ1-5
CDR3 protein: ASSIGAGSRFSYSNQPQH

V gene: TRBV7-3
D gene: TRBD1
J gene: TRBJ2-1
CDR3 protein: ASSLRPAGGVEQF

V gene: TRBV20-1
D gene: NA
J gene: TRBJ2-7
CDR3 protein: SAYTRDTSGDYEQY

V gene: TRBV5-1
D gene: NA
J gene: TRBJ2-5
CDR3 protein: ASAYRGAGEETQY

V gene: TRBV7-2
D gene: TRBD1
J gene: TRBJ1-1
CDR3 protein: ASSPGQGLITEAF

V gene: TRBV7-6
D gene: TRBD2
J gene: TRBJ2-7
CDR3 protein: ASSRFREEETQYEQY

V gene: TRBV24-1
D gene: NA
J gene: TRBJ2-5
CDR3 protein: ATSDSWGRETQY

V gene: TRBV7-9
D gene: TRBD2
J gene: TRBJ2-7
CDR3 protein: ASSFLKREATYEQY

V gene: TRBV24-1
D gene: NA
J gene: TRBJ1-5
CDR3 protein: ATSDAGRDQPQH

V gene: TRBV2
D gene: NA
J gene: TRBJ2-2
CDR3 protein: ASSEMANTGELF

V gene: TRBV4-3
D gene: NA
J gene: TRBJ1-6
CDR3 protein: ASSQDLMDNSPLH

V gene: TRBV4-3
D gene: NA
J gene: TRBJ1-4
CDR3 protein: ASSQERGAGEKLF

V gene: TRBV19
D gene: NA
J gene: TRBJ1-1
CDR3 protein: ASSSTSMNTEAF

V gene: TRBV7-6
D gene: NA
J gene: TRBJ1-6
CDR3 protein: ASSLDGGSYNSPLH

V gene: TRBV12-3/TRBV12-4
D gene: NA
J gene: TRBJ1-1
CDR3 protein: ASSYGGKEAF

V gene: TRBV19
D gene: NA
J gene: TRBJ1-5
CDR3 protein: ASSIITGPLNQPQH

V gene: TRBV2
D gene: TRBD2
J gene: TRBJ2-3
CDR3 protein: ASLAGGGDTQY

V gene: TRBV29-1
D gene: NA
J gene: TRBJ1-1
CDR3 protein: SVASNLNTEAF

V gene: TRBV29-1
D gene: TRBD1
J gene: TRBJ2-7
CDR3 protein: SVVEGQTGTEQY

V gene: TRBV10-3
D gene: NA
J gene: TRBJ1-1
CDR3 protein: ASTCTEAF

V gene: TRBV7-9
D gene: NA
J gene: TRBJ1-6
CDR3 protein: ASSYRGLDSPLH

V gene: TRBV28
D gene: TRBD1
J gene: TRBJ2-7
CDR3 protein: ASSSGTALNSYEQY

V gene: TRBV7-8
D gene: NA
J gene: TRBJ2-6
CDR3 protein: ASSSRRRAGANVLT

V gene: TRBV7-8
D gene: TRBD1
J gene: TRBJ2-5
CDR3 protein: ARSLGGQGPQPQY

V gene: TRBV2
D gene: TRBD1
J gene: TRBJ1-6
CDR3 protein: ASSRTGSPLH

V gene: TRBV7-8
D gene: NA
J gene: TRBJ2-7
CDR3 protein: ASSLDAGATYEQY

V gene: TRBV10-3
D gene: TRBD1
J gene: TRBJ2-5
CDR3 protein: ASRTGGLETQY

V gene: TRBV12-3/TRBV12-4
D gene: NA
J gene: TRBJ1-1
CDR3 protein: ASSFRGRDTEAF

V gene: TRBV9
D gene: NA
J gene: TRBJ2-2
CDR3 protein: ASSENTGELF

V gene: TRBV20-1
D gene: NA
J gene: TRBJ1-2
CDR3 protein: SASPPGLTYGDDGYT

V gene: TRBV20-1
D gene: NA
J gene: TRBJ2-6
CDR3 protein: SARGLVSGANVLT

V gene: TRBV7-2
D gene: TRBD1
J gene: TRBJ1-2
CDR3 protein: ASSFGQAYGYT

V gene: TRBV29-1
D gene: TRBD2
J gene: TRBJ2-7
CDR3 protein: SVEDARLAGGSYEQY